The entry that follows covers one T cell receptor beta chain sequence. This entry belongs to a study of cytomegalovirus exposure and HLA in healthy donors. This CDR3 is 13 amino acids long. Trimming removed 5 bases from V and 7 bases from J; junction bases left unmatched: 6. Germline CDR1 MNHEY, CDR2 SMNVEV (reference sequence). PCR was performed using 60 Vbeta and 13 Jbeta primers. Libraries were prepared by immunoSEQ multiplex PCR; TCRdb keeps only in-frame clonotypes and omits some of them. The sample has roughly 120,000 clones, 70% to 80% seen once. The sequenced material came from PBMCs. This rearrangement joins TRBV27 to TRBJ1-2; 8 nucleotides agree with TRBD1. The TCR comes from a woman aged 40-49 years in good health and CMV-seropositive. In DNA, the CDR3 is TGTGCCAGCAGTCAATCAGGGGGCAGTGGCTACACCTTC. This translates into CASSQSGGSGYTF.